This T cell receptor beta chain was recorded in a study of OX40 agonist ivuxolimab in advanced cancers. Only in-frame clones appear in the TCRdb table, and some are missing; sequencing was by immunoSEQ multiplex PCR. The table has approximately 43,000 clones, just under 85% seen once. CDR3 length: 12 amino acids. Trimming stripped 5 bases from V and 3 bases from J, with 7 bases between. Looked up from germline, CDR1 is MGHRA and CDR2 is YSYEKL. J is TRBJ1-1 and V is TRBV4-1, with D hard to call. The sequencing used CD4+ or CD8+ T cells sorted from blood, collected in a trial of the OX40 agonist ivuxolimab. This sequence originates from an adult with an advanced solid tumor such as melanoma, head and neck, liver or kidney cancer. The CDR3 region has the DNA TGCGCCAGCAGCGGGCCCTACACTGAAGCTTTCTTT. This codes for CASSGPYTEAFF.